The clone carrying this T cell receptor (beta chain) was counted a few times. The antigen remains unidentified. These data are taken from a study of T cells in Graves' hyperthyroidism and ophthalmopathy. Researchers took RNA transcripts and amplified the TCR beta CDR3 regions from them. TCR CDR3 underwent first-round RT-PCR with the HTBI primer set. Using its own MiXCR run on the multiplex PCR reads, TCRdb lists one record per CDR3 protein. The sample carries approximately 530,000 distinct CDR3 sequences, less than 20% recorded once. Study-level findings and limits: Model-based prediction identified ophthalmopathy a median approximately 6.2 months prior to its onset. In the analysis, a 13 V-J model separated ophthalmopathy from stable hyperthyroidism.

Germline CDR1 and CDR2: MNHEY and SMNVEV (reference sequence). The CDR3 length is 13 residues. Trimming at V came to 6 bases and at J to 3 bases, leaving 5 bases not matched to a gene. The sample consisted of blood. This receptor was identified in a man aged 40-49 years with Graves' ophthalmopathy. The chain couples TRBV27 to TRBJ2-7; TRBD2 matches 7 bases. The CDR3 loop is CASSTSAIYEQYF. The CDR3 DNA reads TGTGCCAGCAGCACTAGCGCGATCTACGAGCAGTACTTC.